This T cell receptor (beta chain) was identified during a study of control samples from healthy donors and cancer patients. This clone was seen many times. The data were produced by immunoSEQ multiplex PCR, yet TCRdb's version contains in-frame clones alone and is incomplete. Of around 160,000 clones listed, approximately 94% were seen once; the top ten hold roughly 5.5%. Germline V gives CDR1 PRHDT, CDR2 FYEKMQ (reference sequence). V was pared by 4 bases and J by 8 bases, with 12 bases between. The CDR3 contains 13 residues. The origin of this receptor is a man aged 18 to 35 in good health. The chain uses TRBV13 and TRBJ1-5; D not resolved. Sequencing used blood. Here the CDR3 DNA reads TGTGCCAGCAGCTCCGGGGAGGGAAAGCCCCAGCATTTT. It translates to CASSSGEGKPQHF.